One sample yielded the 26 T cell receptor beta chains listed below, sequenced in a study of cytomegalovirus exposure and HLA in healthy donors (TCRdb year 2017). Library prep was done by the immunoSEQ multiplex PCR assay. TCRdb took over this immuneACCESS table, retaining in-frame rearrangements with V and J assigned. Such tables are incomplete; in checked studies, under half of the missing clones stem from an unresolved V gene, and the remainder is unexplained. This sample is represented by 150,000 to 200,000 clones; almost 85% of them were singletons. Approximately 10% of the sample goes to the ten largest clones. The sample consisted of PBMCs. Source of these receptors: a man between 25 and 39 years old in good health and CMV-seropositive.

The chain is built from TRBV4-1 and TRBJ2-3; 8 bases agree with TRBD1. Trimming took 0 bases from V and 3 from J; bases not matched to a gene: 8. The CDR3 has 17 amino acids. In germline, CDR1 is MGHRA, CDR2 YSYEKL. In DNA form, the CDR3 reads TGCGCCAGCAGCCAAGAAATACAGACAGGGGAAACAGATACGCAGTATTTT. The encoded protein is CASSQEIQTGETDTQYF.

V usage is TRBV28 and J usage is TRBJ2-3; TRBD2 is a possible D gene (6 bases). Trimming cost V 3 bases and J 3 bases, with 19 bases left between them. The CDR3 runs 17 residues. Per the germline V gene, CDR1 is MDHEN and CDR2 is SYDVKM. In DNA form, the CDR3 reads TGTGCCAGCAGTTTCCAAGCTGGAGGGCCGATGACAGATACGCAGTATTTT. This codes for CASSFQAGGPMTDTQYF. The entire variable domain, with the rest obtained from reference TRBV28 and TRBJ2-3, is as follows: DVKVTQSSRYLVKRTGEKVFLECVQDMDHENMFWYRQDPGLGLRLIYFSYDVKMKEKGDIPEGYSVSREKKERFSLILESASTNQTSMYLCASSFQAGGPMTDTQYFGPGTRLTVL.

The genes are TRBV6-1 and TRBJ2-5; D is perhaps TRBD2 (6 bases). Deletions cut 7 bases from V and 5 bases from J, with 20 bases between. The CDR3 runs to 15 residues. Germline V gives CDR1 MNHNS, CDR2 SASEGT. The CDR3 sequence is CASIHGARAGETQYF. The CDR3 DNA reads TGTGCCAGCATCCACGGGGCCCGGGCGGGGGAGACCCAGTACTTC.

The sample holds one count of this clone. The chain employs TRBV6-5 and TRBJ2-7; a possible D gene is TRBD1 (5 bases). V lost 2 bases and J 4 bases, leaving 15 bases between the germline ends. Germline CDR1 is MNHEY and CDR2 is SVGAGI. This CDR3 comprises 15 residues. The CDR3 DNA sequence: TGTGCCAGCAGTTACGAATCCAGGGAAGATTACGAGCAGTACTTC. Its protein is CASSYESREDYEQYF.

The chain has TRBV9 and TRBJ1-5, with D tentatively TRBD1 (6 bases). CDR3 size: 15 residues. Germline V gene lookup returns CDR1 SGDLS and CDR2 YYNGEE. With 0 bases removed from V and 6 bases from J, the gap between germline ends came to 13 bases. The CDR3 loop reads CASSVAGGAGQPQHF. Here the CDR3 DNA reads TGTGCCAGCAGCGTAGCGGGGGGCGCGGGTCAGCCCCAGCATTTT.

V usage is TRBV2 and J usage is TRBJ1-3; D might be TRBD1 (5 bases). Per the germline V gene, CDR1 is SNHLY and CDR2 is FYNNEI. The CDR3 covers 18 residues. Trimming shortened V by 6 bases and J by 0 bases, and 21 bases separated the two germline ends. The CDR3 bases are TGTGCCAGCAGGGACCCTGTGTCTGGGGGAGGCTCTGGAAACACCATATATTTT. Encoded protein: CASRDPVSGGGSGNTIYF.

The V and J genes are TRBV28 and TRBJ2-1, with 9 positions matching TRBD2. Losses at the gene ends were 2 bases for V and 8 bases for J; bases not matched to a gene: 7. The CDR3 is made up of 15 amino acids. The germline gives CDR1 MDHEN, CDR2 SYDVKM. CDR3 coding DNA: TGTGCCAGCAGTTTAGTAGCGGGAGTGAAATATGAGCAGTTCTTC. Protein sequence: CASSLVAGVKYEQFF.

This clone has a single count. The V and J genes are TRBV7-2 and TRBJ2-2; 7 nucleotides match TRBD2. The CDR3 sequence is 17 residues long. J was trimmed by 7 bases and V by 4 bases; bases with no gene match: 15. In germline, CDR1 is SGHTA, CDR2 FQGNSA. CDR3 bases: TGTGCCAGCAGCTCCCTCGGGAGCGGGAAGGGGAACGGGGAGCTGTTTTTT. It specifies CASSSLGSGKGNGELFF.

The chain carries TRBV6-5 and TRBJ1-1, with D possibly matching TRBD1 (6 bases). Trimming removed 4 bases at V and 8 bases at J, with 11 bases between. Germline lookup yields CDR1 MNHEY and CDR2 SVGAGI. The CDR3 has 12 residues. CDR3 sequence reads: CASSSGQGEAFF. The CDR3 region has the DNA TGTGCCAGCAGTTCCGGGCAGGGGGAAGCTTTCTTT.

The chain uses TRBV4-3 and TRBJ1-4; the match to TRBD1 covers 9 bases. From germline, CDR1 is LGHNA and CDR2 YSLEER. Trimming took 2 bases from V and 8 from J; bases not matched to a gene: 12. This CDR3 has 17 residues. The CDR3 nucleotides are TGCGCCAGCAGCCAAAGGCCGCCGGGACAGGGAGGGGAAAAACTGTTTTTT. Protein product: CASSQRPPGQGGEKLFF.

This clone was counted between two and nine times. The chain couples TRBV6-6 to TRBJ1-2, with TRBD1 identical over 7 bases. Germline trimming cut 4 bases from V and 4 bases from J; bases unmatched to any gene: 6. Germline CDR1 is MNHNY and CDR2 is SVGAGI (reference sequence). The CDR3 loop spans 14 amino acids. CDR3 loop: CASSSPGQLYGYTF. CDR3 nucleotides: TGTGCCAGCAGTTCGCCGGGACAGCTCTATGGCTACACCTTC.

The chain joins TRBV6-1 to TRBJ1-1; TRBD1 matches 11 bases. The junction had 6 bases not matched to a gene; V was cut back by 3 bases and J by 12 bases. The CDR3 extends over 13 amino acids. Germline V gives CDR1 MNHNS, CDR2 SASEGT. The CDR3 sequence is CASSDWTGGFPFF. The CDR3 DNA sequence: TGTGCCAGCAGTGATTGGACAGGGGGCTTTCCTTTCTTT.

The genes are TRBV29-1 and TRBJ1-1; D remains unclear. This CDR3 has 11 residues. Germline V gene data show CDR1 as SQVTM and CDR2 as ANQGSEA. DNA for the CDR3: TGCAGTCCCCTCTTCGGGACTGAAGCTTTCTTT. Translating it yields CSPLFGTEAFF.

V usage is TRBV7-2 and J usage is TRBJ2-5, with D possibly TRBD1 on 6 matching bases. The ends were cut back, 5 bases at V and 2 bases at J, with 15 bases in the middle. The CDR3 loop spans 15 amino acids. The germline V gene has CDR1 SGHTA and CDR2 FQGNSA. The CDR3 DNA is TGTGCCAGCAGCCCACAGAGCAGGGGACAAGAGACCCAGTACTTC. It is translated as CASSPQSRGQETQYF.

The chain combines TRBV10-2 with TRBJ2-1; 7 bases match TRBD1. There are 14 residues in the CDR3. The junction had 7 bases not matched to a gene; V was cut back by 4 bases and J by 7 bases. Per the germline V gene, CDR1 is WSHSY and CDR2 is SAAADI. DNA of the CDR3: TGCGCCAGCAGTGGCCTCAGGGGGAGTAATGAGCAGTTCTTC. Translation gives CASSGLRGSNEQFF.

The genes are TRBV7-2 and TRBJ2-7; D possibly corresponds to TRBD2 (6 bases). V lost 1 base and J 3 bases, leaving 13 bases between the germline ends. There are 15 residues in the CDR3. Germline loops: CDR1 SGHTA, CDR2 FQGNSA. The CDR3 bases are TGTGCCAGCAGCTTAGTGTCGGCTAGCGACTACGAGCAGTACTTC. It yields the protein CASSLVSASDYEQYF.

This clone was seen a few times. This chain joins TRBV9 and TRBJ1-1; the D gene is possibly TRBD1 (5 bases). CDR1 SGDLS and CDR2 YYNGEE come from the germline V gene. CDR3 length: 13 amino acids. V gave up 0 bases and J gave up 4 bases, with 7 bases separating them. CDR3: CASSVDQGTEAFF. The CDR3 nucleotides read TGTGCCAGCAGCGTAGACCAGGGCACTGAAGCTTTCTTT.

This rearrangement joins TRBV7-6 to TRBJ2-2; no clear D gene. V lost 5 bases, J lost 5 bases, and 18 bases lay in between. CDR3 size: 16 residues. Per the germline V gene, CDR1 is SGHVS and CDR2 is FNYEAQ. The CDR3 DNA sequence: TGTGCCAGCAGCCCCCCCTCCCAATCCAGAACCGGGGAGCTGTTTTTT. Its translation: CASSPPSQSRTGELFF.

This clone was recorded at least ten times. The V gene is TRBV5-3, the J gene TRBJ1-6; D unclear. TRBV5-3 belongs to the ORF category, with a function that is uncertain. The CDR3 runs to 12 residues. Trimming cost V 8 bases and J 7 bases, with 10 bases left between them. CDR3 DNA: TGTGCCAGCAGGTTAGAGAATTCACCCCTCCACTTT. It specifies CASRLENSPLHF.

The CDR3 DNA follows: TGCGCCAGCAGCTTGGAGGGACTAGCGGACACCGGGGAGCTGTTTTTT. It is translated as CASSLEGLADTGELFF. The rearrangement uses TRBV5-1 and TRBJ2-2; 11 positions match TRBD2. This CDR3 has 16 residues. The germline CDR1 and CDR2 sequences are SGHRS and YFSETQ. Losses at the gene ends were 0 bases for V and 3 bases for J; bases not matched to a gene: 1.

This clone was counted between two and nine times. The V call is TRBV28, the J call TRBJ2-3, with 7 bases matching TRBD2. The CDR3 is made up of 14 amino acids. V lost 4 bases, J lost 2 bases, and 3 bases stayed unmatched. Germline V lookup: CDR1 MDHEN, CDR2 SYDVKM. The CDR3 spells CASSSAGFTDTQYF. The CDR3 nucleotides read TGTGCCAGCAGTTCAGCGGGGTTCACAGATACGCAGTATTTT.

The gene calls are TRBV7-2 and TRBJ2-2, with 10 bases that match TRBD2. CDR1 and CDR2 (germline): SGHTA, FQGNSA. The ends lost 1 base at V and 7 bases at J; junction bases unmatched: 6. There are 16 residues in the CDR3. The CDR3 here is CASSLVAGGPHGELFF. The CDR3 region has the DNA TGTGCCAGCAGCTTAGTAGCGGGAGGTCCCCACGGGGAGCTGTTTTTT.

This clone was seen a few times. CDR3 loop: CASSDSRGGAAEAFF. Written as DNA, the CDR3 is TGTGCCAGCAGTGACTCGAGAGGGGGCGCGGCCGAAGCTTTCTTT. V usage is TRBV6-4 and J usage is TRBJ1-1; 7 bases match TRBD1. Trimming cost V 0 bases and J 8 bases; bases outside gene matches: 9. The CDR3 loop spans 15 amino acids. Germline CDR1 is MRHNA and CDR2 is SNTAGT.

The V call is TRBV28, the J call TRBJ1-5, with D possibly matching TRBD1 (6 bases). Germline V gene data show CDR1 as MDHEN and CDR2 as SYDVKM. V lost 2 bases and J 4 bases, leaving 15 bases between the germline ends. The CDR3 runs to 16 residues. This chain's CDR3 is CASSLGGGDGNQPQHF. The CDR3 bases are TGTGCCAGCAGTTTAGGAGGGGGGGACGGGAATCAGCCCCAGCATTTT.

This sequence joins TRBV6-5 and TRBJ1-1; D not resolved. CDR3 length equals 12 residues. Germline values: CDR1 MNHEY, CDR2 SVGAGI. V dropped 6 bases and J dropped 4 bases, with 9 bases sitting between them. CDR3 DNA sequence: TGTGCCAGCAGGGCCTCGGGCACTGAAGCTTTCTTT. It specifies CASRASGTEAFF.

CDR3: CASSIAGGPIGDEQYF. Here the CDR3 DNA reads TGTGCCAGTAGTATTGCGGGAGGGCCCATTGGTGACGAGCAGTACTTC. This chain joins TRBV19 and TRBJ2-7, with 9 nucleotides matching TRBD2. The length of the CDR3 is 16 residues. Germline-derived CDR1 and CDR2 are LNHDA and SQIVND (reference sequence). The trim removed 3 bases at V and 5 bases at J, leaving 11 bases unmatched.